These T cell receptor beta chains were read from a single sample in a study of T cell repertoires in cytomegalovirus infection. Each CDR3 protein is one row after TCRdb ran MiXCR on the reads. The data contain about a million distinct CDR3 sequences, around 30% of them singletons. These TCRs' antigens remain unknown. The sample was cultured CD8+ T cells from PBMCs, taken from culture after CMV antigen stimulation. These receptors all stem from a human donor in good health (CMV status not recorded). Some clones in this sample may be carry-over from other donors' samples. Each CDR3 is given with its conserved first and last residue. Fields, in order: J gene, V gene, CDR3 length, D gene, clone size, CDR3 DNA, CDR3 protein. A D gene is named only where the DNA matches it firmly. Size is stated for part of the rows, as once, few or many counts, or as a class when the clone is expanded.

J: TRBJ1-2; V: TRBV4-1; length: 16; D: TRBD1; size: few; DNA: TGCGCCAGCAGCCAAGATTTTACAGGGGCGGGCTATGGCTACACCTTC; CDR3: CASSQDFTGAGYGYTF
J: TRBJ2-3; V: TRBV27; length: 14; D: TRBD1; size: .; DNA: TGTGCCAGCAGTACCGGGACAGCCACAGATACGCAGTATTTT; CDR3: CASSTGTATDTQYF
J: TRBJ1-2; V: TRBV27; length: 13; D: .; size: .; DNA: TGTGCCAGCAGTTTATCCCGCCACTATGGCTACACCTTC; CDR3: CASSLSRHYGYTF
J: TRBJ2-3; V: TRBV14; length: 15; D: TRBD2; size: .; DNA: TGTGCCACGGGGCTAGCGGGGGCCCCCACAGATACGCAGTATTTT; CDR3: CATGLAGAPTDTQYF
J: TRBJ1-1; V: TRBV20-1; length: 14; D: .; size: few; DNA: TGCAGTGCTAGGAATAAATGGAACGGGACTGAAGCTTTCTTT; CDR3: CSARNKWNGTEAFF
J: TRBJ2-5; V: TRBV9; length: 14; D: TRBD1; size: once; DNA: TGTGCCAGCAGCGGGGGACAGGGCGGGCAGACCCAGTACTTC; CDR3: CASSGGQGGQTQYF
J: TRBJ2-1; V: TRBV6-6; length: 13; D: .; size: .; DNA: TGTGCCAGCAGTTCCCCAAATGAGGGTGAGCAGTTCTTC; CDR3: CASSSPNEGEQFF
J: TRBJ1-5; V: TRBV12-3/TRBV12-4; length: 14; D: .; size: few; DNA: TGTGCCAGCAGCCCAAGACACCCGGTGTCGCCCCAGCATTTT; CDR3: CASSPRHPVSPQHF
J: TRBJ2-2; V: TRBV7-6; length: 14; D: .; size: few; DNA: TGTGCCAGCAGTTTAGGAGAATTCACCGGGGAGCTGTTTTTT; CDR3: CASSLGEFTGELFF
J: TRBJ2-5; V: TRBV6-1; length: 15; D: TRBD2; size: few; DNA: TGTGCCAGCTGGTCTAGCGGGGCCGGTACAGGGACCCAGTACTTC; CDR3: CASWSSGAGTGTQYF
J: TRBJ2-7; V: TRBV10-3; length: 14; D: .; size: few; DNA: TGTGCCATCCGATCGCCAGGGACCCCCTACGAGCAGTACTTC; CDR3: CAIRSPGTPYEQYF
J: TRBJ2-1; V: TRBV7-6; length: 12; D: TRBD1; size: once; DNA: TGTGCCAGCAGCTTAGACGGGACAGGGCAGGTGTTC; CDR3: CASSLDGTGQVF
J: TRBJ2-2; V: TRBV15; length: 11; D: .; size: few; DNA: TGTGCCACCAGGGAGGACGGGGAGCTGTTTTTT; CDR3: CATREDGELFF
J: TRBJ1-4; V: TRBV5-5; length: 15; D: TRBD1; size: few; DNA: TGTGCCAGCAGCTTCCGACAGGGGATGATTGAAAAACTGTTTTTT; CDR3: CASSFRQGMIEKLFF
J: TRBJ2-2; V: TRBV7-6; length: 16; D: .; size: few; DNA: TGTGCCAGCAGCGAAAGCAGCGGTTGGAACACCGGGGAGCTGTTTTTT; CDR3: CASSESSGWNTGELFF
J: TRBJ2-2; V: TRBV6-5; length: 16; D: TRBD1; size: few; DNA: TGTGCCAGCAGTTACTGGGCAGGGGGTATCACCGGGGAGCTGTTTTTT; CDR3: CASSYWAGGITGELFF
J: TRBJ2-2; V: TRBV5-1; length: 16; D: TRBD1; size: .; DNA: TGCGCCAGCAGCTCCTTGGACGGACAGGGGGCCGGGGAGCTGTTTTTT; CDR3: CASSSLDGQGAGELFF
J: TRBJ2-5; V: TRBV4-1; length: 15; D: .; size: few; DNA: TGCGCCAGCAGCCAAGTGGAACAGGGTCAAGAGACCCAGTACTTC; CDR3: CASSQVEQGQETQYF